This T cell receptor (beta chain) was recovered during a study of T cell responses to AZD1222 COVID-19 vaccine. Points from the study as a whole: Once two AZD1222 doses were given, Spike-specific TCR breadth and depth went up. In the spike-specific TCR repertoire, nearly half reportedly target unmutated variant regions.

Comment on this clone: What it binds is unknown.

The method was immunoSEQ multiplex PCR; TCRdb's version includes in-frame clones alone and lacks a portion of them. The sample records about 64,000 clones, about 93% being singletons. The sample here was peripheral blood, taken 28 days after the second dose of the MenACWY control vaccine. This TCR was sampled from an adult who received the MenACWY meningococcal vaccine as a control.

CDR3 residues: CASSRFADTQYF. CDR3 nucleotide sequence: TGTGCCAGCAGCCGTTTCGCAGATACGCAGTATTTT. This chain uses TRBV12-3 or TRBV12-4 with TRBJ2-3, with unresolved D. The CDR3 contains 12 residues. V was trimmed by 6 bases and J by 4 bases, leaving 8 bases between them.